Each of the 6 T cell receptor beta chains below was sequenced from the same sample in a study of shared clonotypes between healthy human individuals. Using immunoSEQ multiplex PCR, the repertoire was profiled, and TCRdb retains in-frame clones only, with some absent. The sample holds about 680,000 clones, under 95% seen once. Naive CD8 populations comprised CD45RO-negative cells positively selected for CCR7, excluding terminally differentiated effector memory CD45RA+ cells. Material: naive CD8+ T cells sorted from blood. Every receptor here comes from a man between 25 and 39 years old in good health.

This rearrangement joins TRBV9 to TRBJ1-4; no firm D call. V shed 6 bases and J shed 6 bases, with 12 bases lying between them. The V gene's germline CDR1 is SGDLS and CDR2 YYNGEE. The CDR3 extends over 13 amino acids. This CDR3 reads CASTGPYDEKLFF. As DNA, the CDR3 is TGTGCCAGCACCGGGCCATATGATGAAAAACTGTTTTTT. The variable domain in full, completed from reference TRBV9 and TRBJ1-4, reads DSGVTQTPKHLITATGQRVTLRCSPRSGDLSVYWYQQSLDQGLQFLIQYYNGEERAKGNILERFSAQQFPDLHSELNLSSLELGDSALYFCASTGPYDEKLFFGSGTQLSVL.

This clone is a singleton in its sample. The V and J genes are TRBV12-5 and TRBJ2-1; D possibly uses TRBD1 or TRBD2 (5 bases each). CDR3 size: 15 residues. The V end was cut by 1 base, the J end by 6 bases, with 13 bases between. CDR1 is LGHNT, CDR2 FRNRAP, per germline. The CDR3 bases are TGTGCTAGTGGTTTGGGGTCCGGGGCAGTCAATGAGCAGTTCTTC. Encoded protein: CASGLGSGAVNEQFF.

In this sample, this clone turned up once. The V call is TRBV12-5, the J call TRBJ2-1; 7 bases map to TRBD1. The ends lost 5 bases at V and 0 bases at J; junction bases unmatched: 4. Germline CDR1 and CDR2: LGHNT and FRNRAP. This CDR3 comprises 15 residues. CDR3 DNA: TGTGCTAGTGGTACAGGGGAAAGCTCCTACAATGAGCAGTTCTTC. This encodes CASGTGESSYNEQFF.

The chain has TRBV7-2 and TRBJ2-1; 9 bases align to TRBD1. V shed 9 bases, J shed 0 bases, and the junction held 6 bases outside the gene matches. The V gene's germline CDR1 is SGHTA and CDR2 FQGNSA. The CDR3 loop spans 15 amino acids. This CDR3 is CASTQGASSYNEQFF. DNA for the CDR3: TGTGCCAGTACACAGGGGGCTAGCTCCTACAATGAGCAGTTCTTC. The full variable domain, rest sourced from reference TRBV7-2 and TRBJ2-1, is GAGVSQSPSNKVTEKGKDVELRCDPISGHTALYWYRQSLGQGLEFLIYFQGNSAPDKSGLPSDRFSAERTGGSVSTLTIQRTQQEDSAVYLCASTQGASSYNEQFFGPGTRLTVL.

V is TRBV5-4 and J is TRBJ2-7, with D possibly matching TRBD2 (6 bases). This CDR3 has 16 residues. The germline V gene has CDR1 SGHNT and CDR2 YYREEE (reference sequence). Trimming took 1 base from V and 3 from J, leaving 17 bases between them. The CDR3 protein is CASSLNPGTEVYEQYF. DNA for the CDR3: TGTGCCAGCAGCTTGAACCCCGGGACTGAGGTCTACGAGCAGTACTTC. Variable domain in full (rest from reference TRBV5-4 and TRBJ2-7): ETGVTQSPTHLIKTRGQQVTLRCSSQSGHNTVSWYQQALGQGPQFIFQYYREEENGRGNFPPRFSGLQFPNYSSELNVNALELDDSALYLCASSLNPGTEVYEQYFGPGTRLTVT.

The chain joins TRBV6-5 to TRBJ1-4; D unresolved. There are 16 residues in the CDR3. Germline CDR1 is MNHEY and CDR2 is SVGAGI. The V end lost 0 bases, the J end lost 8 bases, and 16 bases lay between the germline ends. Written as DNA, the CDR3 is TGTGCCAGCAGTTACTCACTACCTCCTTTAAGGGAAAAACTGTTTTTT. It specifies CASSYSLPPLREKLFF.